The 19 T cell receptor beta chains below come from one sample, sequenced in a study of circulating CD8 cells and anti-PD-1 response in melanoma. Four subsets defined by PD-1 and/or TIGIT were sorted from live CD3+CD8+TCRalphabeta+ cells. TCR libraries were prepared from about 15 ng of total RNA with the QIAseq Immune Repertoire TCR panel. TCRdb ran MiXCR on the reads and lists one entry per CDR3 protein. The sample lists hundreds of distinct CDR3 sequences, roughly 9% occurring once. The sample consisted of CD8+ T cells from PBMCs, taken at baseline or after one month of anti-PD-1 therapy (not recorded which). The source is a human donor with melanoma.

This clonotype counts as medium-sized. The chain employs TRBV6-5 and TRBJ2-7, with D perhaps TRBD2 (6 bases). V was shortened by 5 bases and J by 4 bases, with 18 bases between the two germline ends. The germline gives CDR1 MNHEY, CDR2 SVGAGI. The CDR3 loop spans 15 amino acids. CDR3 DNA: TGTGCCAGCAGTAGCTCCTCCGGGGGTACTTACGAGCAGTACTTC. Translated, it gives CASSSSSGGTYEQYF.

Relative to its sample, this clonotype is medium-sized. CDR3 nucleotide sequence: TGCAGTGCCGAAAGTGAGTTTGACAATGAGCAGTTCTTC. This codes for CSAESEFDNEQFF. This chain links TRBV20-1 with TRBJ2-1; no clear D gene. The CDR3 covers 13 residues. Germline V gene data show CDR1 as DFQATT and CDR2 as SNEGSKA (reference sequence). V was cut by 6 bases and J by 5 bases, with 14 bases left in between.

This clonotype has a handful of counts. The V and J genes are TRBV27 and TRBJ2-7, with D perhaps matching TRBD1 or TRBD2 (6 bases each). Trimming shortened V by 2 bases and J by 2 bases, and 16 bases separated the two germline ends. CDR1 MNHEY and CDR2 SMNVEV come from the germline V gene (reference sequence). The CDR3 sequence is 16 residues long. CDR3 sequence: CASSLNGGLLAYEQYF. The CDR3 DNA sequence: TGTGCCAGCAGTTTAAATGGGGGGCTCCTCGCCTACGAGCAGTACTTC.

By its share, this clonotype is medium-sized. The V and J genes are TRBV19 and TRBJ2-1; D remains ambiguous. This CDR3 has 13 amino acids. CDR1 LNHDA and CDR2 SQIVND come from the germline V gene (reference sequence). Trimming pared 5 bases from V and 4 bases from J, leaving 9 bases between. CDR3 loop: CASSPGSYNEQFF. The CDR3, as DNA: TGTGCCAGTAGTCCAGGCTCTTACAATGAGCAGTTCTTC.

In DNA, the CDR3 is TGTGCCAGTAGGATGGGCGGGGTAAAGGCCGGGGAGCTGTTTTTT. Amino acids: CASRMGGVKAGELFF. The chain joins TRBV19 to TRBJ2-2, with D possibly matching TRBD2 (6 bases). CDR1 LNHDA and CDR2 SQIVND come from the germline V gene (reference sequence). The CDR3 is 15 residues long. V dropped 6 bases and J dropped 6 bases, with 17 bases sitting between them.

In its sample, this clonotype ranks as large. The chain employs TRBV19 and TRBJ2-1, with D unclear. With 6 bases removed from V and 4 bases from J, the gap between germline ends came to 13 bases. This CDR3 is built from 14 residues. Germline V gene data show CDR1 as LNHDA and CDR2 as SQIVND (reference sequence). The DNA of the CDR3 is TGTGCCAGTAGCGGGCCGGGTGATTACAATGAGCAGTTCTTC. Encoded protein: CASSGPGDYNEQFF.

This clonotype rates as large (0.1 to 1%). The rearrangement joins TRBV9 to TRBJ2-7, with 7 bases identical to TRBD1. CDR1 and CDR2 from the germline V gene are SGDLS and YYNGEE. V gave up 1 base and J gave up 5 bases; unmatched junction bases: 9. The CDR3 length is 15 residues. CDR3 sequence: CASSVYPDRADEQYF. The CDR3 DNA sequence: TGTGCCAGCAGCGTATACCCCGACAGGGCGGACGAGCAGTACTTC.

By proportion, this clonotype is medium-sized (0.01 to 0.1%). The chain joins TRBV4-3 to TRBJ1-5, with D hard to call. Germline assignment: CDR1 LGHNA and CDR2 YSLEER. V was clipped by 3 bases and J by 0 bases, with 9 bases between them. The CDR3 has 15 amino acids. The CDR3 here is CASSHERYSNQPQHF. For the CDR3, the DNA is TGCGCCAGCAGCCATGAACGTTATAGCAATCAGCCCCAGCATTTT.

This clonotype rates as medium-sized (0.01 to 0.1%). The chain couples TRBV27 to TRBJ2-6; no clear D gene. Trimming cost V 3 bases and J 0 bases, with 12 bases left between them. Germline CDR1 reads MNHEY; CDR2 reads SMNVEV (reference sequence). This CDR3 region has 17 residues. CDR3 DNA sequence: TGTGCCAGCAGTTTCCAAGGGTTTAACTCTGGGGCCAACGTCCTGACTTTC. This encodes CASSFQGFNSGANVLTF. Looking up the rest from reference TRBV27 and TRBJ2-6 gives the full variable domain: EAQVTQNPRYLITVTGKKLTVTCSQNMNHEYMSWYRQDPGLGLRQIYYSMNVEVTDKGDVPEGYKVSRKEKRNFPLILESPSPNQTSLYFCASSFQGFNSGANVLTFGAGSRLTVL.

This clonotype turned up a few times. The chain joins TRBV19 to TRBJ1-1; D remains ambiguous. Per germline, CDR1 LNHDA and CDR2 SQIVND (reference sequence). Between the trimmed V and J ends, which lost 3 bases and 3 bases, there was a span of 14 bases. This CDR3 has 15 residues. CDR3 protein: CASSMRWRLDTEAFF. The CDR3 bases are TGTGCCAGTAGTATGAGGTGGAGACTTGACACTGAAGCTTTCTTT. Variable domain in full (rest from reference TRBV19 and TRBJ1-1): DGGITQSPKYLFRKEGQNVTLSCEQNLNHDAMYWYRQDPGQGLRLIYYSQIVNDFQKGDIAEGYSVSREKKESFPLTVTSAQKNPTAFYLCASSMRWRLDTEAFFGQGTRLTVV.

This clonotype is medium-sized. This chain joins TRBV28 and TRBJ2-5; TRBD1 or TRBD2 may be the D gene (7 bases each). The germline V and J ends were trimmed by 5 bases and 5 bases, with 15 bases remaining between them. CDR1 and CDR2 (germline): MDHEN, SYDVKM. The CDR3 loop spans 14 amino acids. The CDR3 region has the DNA TGTGCCAGCAGTAGGTCAGGGGGAGGGGAGACCCAGTACTTC. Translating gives CASSRSGGGETQYF.

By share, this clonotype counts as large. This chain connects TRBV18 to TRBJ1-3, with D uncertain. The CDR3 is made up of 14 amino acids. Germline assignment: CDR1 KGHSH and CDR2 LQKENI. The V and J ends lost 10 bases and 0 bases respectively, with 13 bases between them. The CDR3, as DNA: TGTGCCACCCTTGACCCTGCCTCTGGAAACACCATATATTTT. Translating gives CATLDPASGNTIYF. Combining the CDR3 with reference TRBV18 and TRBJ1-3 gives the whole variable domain NAGVMQNPRHLVRRRGQEARLRCSPMKGHSHVYWYRQLPEEGLKFMVYLQKENIIDESGMPKERFSAEFPKEGPSILRIQQVVRGDSAAYFCATLDPASGNTIYFGEGSWLTVV.

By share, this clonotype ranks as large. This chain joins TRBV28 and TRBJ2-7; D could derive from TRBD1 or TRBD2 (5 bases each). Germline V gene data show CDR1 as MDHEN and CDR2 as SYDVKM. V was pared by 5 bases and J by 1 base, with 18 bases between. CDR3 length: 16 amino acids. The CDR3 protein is CASSPLDLGVSYEQYF. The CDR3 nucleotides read TGTGCCAGCAGTCCTCTTGACCTGGGGGTTTCCTACGAGCAGTACTTC.

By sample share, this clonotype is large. CDR3 bases: TGCGCCAGCAGCACGAACAGGGGTCCCTCTGACATTCAGTACTTC. Translated: CASSTNRGPSDIQYF. The rearrangement uses TRBV4-3 and TRBJ2-4, with 7 positions matching TRBD1. Germline V CDR1 and CDR2: LGHNA, YSLEER. The J segment lost 8 bases and the V segment lost 5 bases, leaving 12 bases of the junction unmatched. This CDR3 is built from 15 residues.

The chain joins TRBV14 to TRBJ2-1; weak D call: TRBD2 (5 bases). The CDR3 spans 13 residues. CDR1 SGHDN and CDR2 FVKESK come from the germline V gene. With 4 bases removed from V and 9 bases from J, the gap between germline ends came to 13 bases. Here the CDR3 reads CASSPTLRGEQFF. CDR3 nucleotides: TGTGCCAGCAGCCCGACCCTACGGGGTGAGCAGTTCTTC.

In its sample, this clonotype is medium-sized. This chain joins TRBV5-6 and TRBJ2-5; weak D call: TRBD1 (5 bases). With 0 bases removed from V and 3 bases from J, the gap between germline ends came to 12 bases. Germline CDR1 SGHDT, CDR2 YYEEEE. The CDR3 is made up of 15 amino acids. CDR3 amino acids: CASSLARQGKETQYF. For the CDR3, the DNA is TGTGCCAGCAGCTTGGCGCGGCAGGGTAAAGAGACCCAGTACTTC.

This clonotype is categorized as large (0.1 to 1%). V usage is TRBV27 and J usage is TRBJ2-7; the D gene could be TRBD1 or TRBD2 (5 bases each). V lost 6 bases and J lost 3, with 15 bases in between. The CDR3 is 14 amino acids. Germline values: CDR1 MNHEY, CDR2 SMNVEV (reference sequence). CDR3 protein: CASSYGTAFYEQYF. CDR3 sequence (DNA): TGTGCCAGCAGCTACGGGACCGCCTTCTACGAGCAGTACTTC.

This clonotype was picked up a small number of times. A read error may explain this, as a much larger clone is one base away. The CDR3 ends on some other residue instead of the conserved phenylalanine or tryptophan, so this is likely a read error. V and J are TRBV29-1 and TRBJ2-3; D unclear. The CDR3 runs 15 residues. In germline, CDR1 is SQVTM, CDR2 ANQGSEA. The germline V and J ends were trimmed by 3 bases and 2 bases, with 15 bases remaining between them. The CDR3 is CSVDGGSLPTDTQYS. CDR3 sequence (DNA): TGCAGCGTTGACGGCGGCAGCCTCCCCACAGATACGCAGTATTCT.

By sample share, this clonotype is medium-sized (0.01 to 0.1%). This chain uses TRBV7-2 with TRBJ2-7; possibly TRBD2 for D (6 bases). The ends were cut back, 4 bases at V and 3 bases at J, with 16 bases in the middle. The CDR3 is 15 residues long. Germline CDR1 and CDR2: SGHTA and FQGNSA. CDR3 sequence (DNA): TGTGCCAGCAGCTCGACCCCAAGCGGGTACTACGAGCAGTACTTC. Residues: CASSSTPSGYYEQYF.